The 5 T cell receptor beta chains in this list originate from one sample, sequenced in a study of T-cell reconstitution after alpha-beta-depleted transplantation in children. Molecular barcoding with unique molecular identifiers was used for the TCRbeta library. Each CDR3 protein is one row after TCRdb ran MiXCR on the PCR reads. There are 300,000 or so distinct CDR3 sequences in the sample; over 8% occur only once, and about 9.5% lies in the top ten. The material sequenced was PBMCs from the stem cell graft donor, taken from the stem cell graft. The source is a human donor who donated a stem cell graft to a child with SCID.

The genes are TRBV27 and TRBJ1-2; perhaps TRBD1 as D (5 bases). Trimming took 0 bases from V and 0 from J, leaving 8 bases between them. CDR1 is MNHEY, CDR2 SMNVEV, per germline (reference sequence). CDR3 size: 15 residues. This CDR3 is CASSLSGLANYGYTF. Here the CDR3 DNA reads TGTGCCAGCAGTTTATCGGGGCTAGCTAACTATGGCTACACCTTC.

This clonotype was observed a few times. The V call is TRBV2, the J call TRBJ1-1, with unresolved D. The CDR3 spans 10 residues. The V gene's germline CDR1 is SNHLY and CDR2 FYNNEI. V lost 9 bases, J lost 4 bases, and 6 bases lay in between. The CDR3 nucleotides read TGTGCCAGGGGAACCACTGAAGCTTTCTTT. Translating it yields CARGTTEAFF.

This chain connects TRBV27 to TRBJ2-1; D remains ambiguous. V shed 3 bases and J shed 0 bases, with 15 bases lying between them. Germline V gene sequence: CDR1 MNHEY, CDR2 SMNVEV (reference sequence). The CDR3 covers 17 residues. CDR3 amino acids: CASSFWAVGSSYNEQFF. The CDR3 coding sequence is TGTGCCAGCAGTTTTTGGGCAGTAGGCAGCTCCTACAATGAGCAGTTCTTC.

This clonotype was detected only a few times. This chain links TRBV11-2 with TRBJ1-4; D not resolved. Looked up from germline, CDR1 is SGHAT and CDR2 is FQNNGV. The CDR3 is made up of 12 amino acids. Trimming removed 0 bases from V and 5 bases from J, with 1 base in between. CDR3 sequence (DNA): TGTGCCAGCAGCTTAGAAAATGAAAAACTGTTTTTT. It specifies CASSLENEKLFF. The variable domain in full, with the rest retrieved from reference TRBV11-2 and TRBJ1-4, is EAGVAQSPRYKIIEKRQSVAFWCNPISGHATLYWYQQILGQGPKLLIQFQNNGVVDDSQLPKDRFSAERLKGVDSTLKIQPAKLEDSAVYLCASSLENEKLFFGSGTQLSVL.

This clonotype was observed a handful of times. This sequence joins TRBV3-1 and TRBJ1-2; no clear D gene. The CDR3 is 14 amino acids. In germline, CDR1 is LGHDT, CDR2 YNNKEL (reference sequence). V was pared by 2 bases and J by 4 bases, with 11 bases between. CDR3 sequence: CASSQTLDTYGYTF. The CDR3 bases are TGTGCCAGCAGCCAAACGCTAGACACCTATGGCTACACCTTC.